This TCR beta chain was identified in a study of neurological immune-mediated disorders. Germline lookup yields CDR1 DFQATT and CDR2 SNEGSKA (reference sequence). V lost 6 bases and J lost 5, with 17 bases in between. The CDR3 has 14 amino acids. Whole-study results and caveats: HTLV-1-associated myelopathy led in TCR clonal expansion, while multiple sclerosis ranked lowest, below healthy controls.

As for the cDNA, it was generated by 5'RACE with 10-nucleotide random UMIs. TCRdb redid the calling of the 5' RACE reads with MiXCR, one entry per CDR3 protein. The sample yields roughly 62,000 distinct CDR3 sequences, more than 4% seen once. The table lists this clonotype with many counts. Its antigen is undetermined. The gene calls are TRBV20-1 and TRBJ2-1, with D tentatively TRBD2 (6 bases). The receptor comes from a woman aged 45 to 65 with multiple sclerosis. Sequencing was carried out using PBMCs. The CDR3 bases are TGCAGTGCCAACTCTGTCGGAGGGAACAATGAGCAGTTCTTC. Its translation is CSANSVGGNNEQFF.